These 27 T cell receptor beta chains were all obtained from the same sample, sequenced in a study of Ad26.COV2.S vaccination and SARS-CoV-2 variants (dated by TCRdb to about 2021). Library preparation employed the immunoSEQ multiplex PCR assay. TCRdb's version of the immuneACCESS table is confined to in-frame rearrangements and falls short of the full clone set. An unresolved V gene accounts for under half of the shortfall where checked; the remainder is of unknown origin. The sample yields more than 300,000 clones; 85% to 90% were counted once. The top ten hold around 2% of the sample. In the paper's terms, the treatment or condition label means: some 19 received Ad26.COV2.S at low or high dose, single or two shots; roughly 5 received placebo; per-sample allocation not given. For vaccine and placebo recipients, the sequenced repertoires came from samples collected on day 63 after the first injection.

Sequencing was performed on peripheral blood, taken in a trial of Ad26.COV2.S vaccine versus placebo. The receptors originated from a person between 18 and 60 years old who received the Ad26.COV2.S COVID-19 vaccine or a placebo.

This clone was found a few times. The chain uses TRBV29-1 and TRBJ1-1, with a possible D match to TRBD1 (5 bases). Looked up from germline, CDR1 is SQVTM and CDR2 is ANQGSEA. Trimming shortened V by 6 bases and J by 3 bases, and 20 bases separated the two germline ends. The CDR3 loop spans 15 amino acids. CDR3 residues: CSVGPHGARDTEAFF. In DNA form, the CDR3 reads TGCAGCGTCGGGCCCCATGGGGCGCGGGACACTGAAGCTTTCTTT.

V usage is TRBV30 and J usage is TRBJ1-6, with TRBD1 identical over 11 bases. V shed 8 bases, J shed 10 bases, and the junction held 7 bases outside the gene matches. The CDR3 runs 13 residues. CDR1 GTSNPN and CDR2 SVGIG come from the germline V gene (reference sequence). CDR3 loop: CAATGTGGSPLHF. In DNA, the CDR3 is TGTGCCGCTACCGGGACAGGGGGATCACCCCTCCACTTT.

V usage is TRBV7-8 and J usage is TRBJ2-1, with TRBD2 matching over 10 bases. Per the germline V gene, CDR1 is SGHVS and CDR2 is FQNEAQ. J was trimmed by 14 bases and V by 5 bases; bases with no gene match: 9. The CDR3 is 13 residues long. The CDR3 spells CASSTTMGLAKFF. CDR3 in DNA: TGTGCCAGCAGCACAACGATGGGACTAGCGAAGTTCTTC. Full variable domain (rest looked up from reference TRBV7-8 and TRBJ2-1): GAGVSQSPRYKVAKRGQDVALRCDPISGHVSLFWYQQALGQGPEFLTYFQNEAQLDKSGLPSDRFFAERPEGSVSTLKIQRTQQEDSAVYLCASSTTMGLAKFFGPGTRLTVL.

This clone was detected only once. The CDR3, as DNA: TGTGCCAGCAGTTACCGGGGGAGCACTGAAGCTTTCTTT. This translates into CASSYRGSTEAFF. This chain links TRBV6-2 or TRBV6-3 with TRBJ1-1; a weak D match, TRBD1 (5 bases). Germline V lookup: CDR1 MNHEY, CDR2 SVGEGT. Trimming removed 2 bases from V and 4 bases from J, with 8 bases in between. The CDR3 loop spans 13 amino acids.

In its sample, this clone was seen a few times. The V gene is TRBV5-4, the J gene TRBJ1-2, with a possible D match to TRBD1 (5 bases). Germline loops: CDR1 SGHNT, CDR2 YYREEE (reference sequence). Trimming removed 2 bases at V and 2 bases at J, with 13 bases between. The CDR3 spans 15 residues. CDR3 amino acids: CASSFQRGRNYGYTF. The CDR3 DNA is TGTGCCAGCAGCTTCCAGAGGGGCAGGAACTATGGCTACACCTTC.

This clone was counted once. The gene calls are TRBV21-1 and TRBJ1-1; the table's D gene call, TRBD1, was not cross checked with the DNA. TRBV21-1 has pseudogene status. This CDR3 is 17 amino acids long. The CDR3 sequence: CASSKRDRTKMNTEAFF. DNA of the CDR3: TGTGCCAGCAGCAAGAGGGACAGGACAAAGATGAACACTGAAGCTTTCTTT.

This chain links TRBV7-2 with TRBJ2-1; 9 bases are shared with TRBD2. CDR3 length: 17 residues. Per the germline V gene, CDR1 is SGHTA and CDR2 is FQGNSA. The trim removed 3 bases at V and 5 bases at J, leaving 11 bases unmatched. The CDR3 loop reads CASSLSGGAGGDNEQFF. The DNA for the CDR3 is TGTGCCAGCAGCTTGTCGGGGGGAGCGGGGGGAGACAATGAGCAGTTCTTC.

The chain is built from TRBV5-3 and TRBJ1-5, with D unclear. TRBV5-3 is an ORF for which the function is uncertain. Trimming pared 5 bases from V and 4 bases from J, leaving 13 bases between. This CDR3 is 14 amino acids long. CDR3 amino acids: CARRRTPGNQPQHF. CDR3 DNA: TGTGCCAGAAGGCGGACCCCTGGGAATCAGCCCCAGCATTTT.

The rearrangement links TRBV19 to TRBJ1-2; TRBD1 matches 7 bases. The CDR3 length is 14 residues. With V trimmed by 3 bases and J by 2 bases, 3 bases remained unmatched. The germline gives CDR1 LNHDA, CDR2 SQIVND (reference sequence). CDR3 amino acids: CASSILQGNYGYTF. CDR3 bases: TGTGCCAGTAGTATCCTACAGGGGAACTATGGCTACACCTTC.

The V gene is TRBV5-1, the J gene TRBJ2-2, with 11 bases matching TRBD2. The V gene end was trimmed by 3 bases and the J gene end by 5 bases; junction bases not matched to a gene: 9. The CDR3 covers 17 residues. The germline V gene has CDR1 SGHRS and CDR2 YFSETQ. The chain's CDR3 is CASSSSGLAVTTGELFF. CDR3 nucleotides: TGCGCCAGCAGCTCATCGGGACTAGCGGTGACAACCGGGGAGCTGTTTTTT.

The chain has TRBV18 and TRBJ1-5; D is unresolved. CDR3 length equals 13 residues. The germline gives CDR1 KGHSH, CDR2 LQKENI. V lost 2 bases, J lost 6 bases, and 8 bases lay in between. The CDR3 here is CASSPGSRQPQHF. The CDR3 nucleotides are TGTGCCAGCTCACCAGGGTCCCGTCAGCCCCAGCATTTT.

The CDR3 loop is CAISGGNGVTEAFF. The CDR3 DNA reads as TGTGCCATCAGTGGTGGGAATGGAGTCACTGAAGCTTTCTTT. The rearrangement links TRBV10-3 to TRBJ1-1; no reliable D call. Looked up from germline, CDR1 is ENHRY and CDR2 is SYGVKD. The CDR3 consists of 14 residues. V was trimmed by 4 bases and J by 4 bases, leaving 13 bases between them.

Here the CDR3 reads CASSDPGQGSTGELFF. DNA of the CDR3: TGTGCCAGCAGCGATCCCGGACAGGGTAGCACCGGGGAGCTGTTTTTT. The rearrangement uses TRBV5-4 and TRBJ2-2; 8 bases fit TRBD1. Germline V lookup: CDR1 SGHNT, CDR2 YYREEE (reference sequence). With 4 bases clipped from V and 4 bases from J, the junction kept 9 bases outside the gene matches. The CDR3 has 16 amino acids.

The J gene is TRBJ1-2, the V gene TRBV7-9; D ambiguous. Trimming left V 2 bases short and J 7 bases short, with 8 bases between. This CDR3 has 12 residues. The germline CDR1 and CDR2 sequences are SEHNR and FQNEAQ (reference sequence). CDR3 amino acids: CASSLFTGGYTF. Here the CDR3 DNA reads TGTGCCAGCAGCTTATTTACTGGTGGCTACACCTTC.

This chain's CDR3 is CASSILLGGQPQHF. DNA of the CDR3: TGTGCCAGTAGTATACTCCTTGGAGGTCAGCCCCAGCATTTT. V and J are TRBV19 and TRBJ1-5; D call uncertain. CDR3 size: 14 residues. CDR1 LNHDA and CDR2 SQIVND come from the germline V gene (reference sequence). With 2 bases removed from V and 6 bases from J, the gap between germline ends came to 11 bases.

This chain connects TRBV7-2 to TRBJ1-5, with TRBD1 matching over 8 bases. The CDR3 loop spans 15 amino acids. The V gene's germline CDR1 is SGHTA and CDR2 FQGNSA. The ends lost 4 bases at V and 6 bases at J; junction bases unmatched: 8. The CDR3 sequence is CASSSWTGSSQPQHF. As DNA, the CDR3 is TGTGCCAGCAGCTCGTGGACAGGGAGTAGTCAGCCCCAGCATTTT. The full variable domain, its missing parts supplied by reference TRBV7-2 and TRBJ1-5, is GAGVSQSPSNKVTEKGKDVELRCDPISGHTALYWYRQSLGQGLEFLIYFQGNSAPDKSGLPSDRFSAERTGGSVSTLTIQRTQQEDSAVYLCASSSWTGSSQPQHFGDGTRLSIL.

The CDR3 DNA is TGTGCCAGCAGTGTCCGGTGGGGAAATGAAAAACTGTTTTTT. Its translation: CASSVRWGNEKLFF. V and J are TRBV2 and TRBJ1-4; D unclear. Germline V gives CDR1 SNHLY, CDR2 FYNNEI. V lost 4 bases and J 5 bases, leaving 11 bases between the germline ends. CDR3 length equals 14 residues.

As to this clone: This sample also contains other DNA sequences that code for the same CDR3. The gene calls are TRBV29-1 and TRBJ2-1, with 8 bases matching TRBD2. CDR1 is SQVTM and CDR2 is ANQGSEA in the germline V gene. This CDR3 spans 12 amino acids. Trimming at V came to 4 bases and at J to 10 bases, leaving 6 bases not matched to a gene. This CDR3 is CSVVAGGREQFF. CDR3 DNA sequence: TGCAGCGTTGTTGCGGGGGGCAGGGAGCAGTTCTTC.

The CDR3 loop is CASSPNADYGYTF. CDR3 bases: TGTGCCAGCAGCCCGAACGCGGACTATGGCTACACCTTC. This chain joins TRBV6-5 and TRBJ1-2, with unresolved D. The V end was cut by 6 bases, the J end by 3 bases, with 11 bases between. Per the germline V gene, CDR1 is MNHEY and CDR2 is SVGAGI. The CDR3 runs to 13 residues.

This rearrangement joins TRBV3-1 (or the pseudogene TRBV3-2) to TRBJ1-2; TRBD1 aligns across 8 bases. The CDR3 is made up of 14 amino acids. The junction had 4 bases not matched to a gene; V was cut back by 3 bases and J by 4 bases. Per the germline V gene, CDR1 is LGHDT and CDR2 is YNNKEL (reference sequence). The CDR3 region has the DNA TGTGCCAGCAGCCACGGACAGGGCTCCTATGGCTACACCTTC. Amino acids: CASSHGQGSYGYTF.

The rearrangement joins TRBV5-8 to TRBJ2-7; D gene unclear. Germline assignment: CDR1 SGHTS and CDR2 YDEGEE. CDR3 length equals 15 residues. Trimming left V 4 bases short and J 5 bases short, with 19 bases between. As DNA, the CDR3 is TGTGCCAGCAGCGACCCTTGGCGCTACGTGGACGAGCAGTACTTC. Protein: CASSDPWRYVDEQYF.

In its sample, this clone was seen a few times. The chain has TRBV7-2 and TRBJ2-7; D remains ambiguous. Germline loops: CDR1 SGHTA, CDR2 FQGNSA. V was cut by 1 base and J by 3 bases, with 7 bases left in between. The CDR3 has 13 amino acids. In nucleotides, the CDR3 is TGTGCCAGCAGCTTAGAAGGATACTACGAGCAGTACTTC. Residues: CASSLEGYYEQYF.

This chain connects TRBV3-1 (or the pseudogene TRBV3-2) to TRBJ1-6, with a weak D call TRBD1 (5 bases). This CDR3 spans 14 amino acids. Germline CDR1 is LGHDT and CDR2 is YNNKEL (reference sequence). V was cut by 6 bases and J by 5 bases, with 11 bases left in between. CDR3 residues: CASRGGTDNSPLHF. In DNA form, the CDR3 reads TGTGCCAGCAGGGGGGGGACGGATAATTCACCCCTCCACTTT.

The chain combines TRBV9 with TRBJ2-5, with D maybe TRBD2 (5 bases). CDR1 is SGDLS, CDR2 YYNGEE, per germline. Between the trimmed V and J ends, which lost 5 bases and 3 bases, there was a span of 14 bases. The CDR3 contains 14 residues. The CDR3 DNA is TGTGCCAGCAGAGCGGTCGGGGAAAAAGAGACCCAGTACTTC. Translating gives CASRAVGEKETQYF.

The chain carries TRBV7-9 and TRBJ2-7; 9 nucleotides line up with TRBD1. The CDR3 has 15 residues. V gave up 6 bases and J gave up 5 bases; unmatched junction bases: 11. Germline V CDR1 and CDR2: SEHNR, FQNEAQ (reference sequence). The CDR3 loop is CASSQRGQGSNEQYF. DNA for the CDR3: TGTGCCAGCAGTCAGAGAGGACAGGGGTCCAACGAGCAGTACTTC. Full variable domain (missing parts from reference TRBV7-9 and TRBJ2-7): DTGVSQNPRHKITKRGQNVTFRCDPISEHNRLYWYRQTLGQGPEFLTYFQNEAQLEKSRLLSDRFSAERPKGSFSTLEIQRTEQGDSAMYLCASSQRGQGSNEQYFGPGTRLTVT.

The chain uses TRBV15 and TRBJ1-2, with 7 bases lining up with TRBD1. Germline V gene data show CDR1 as LNHNV and CDR2 as YYDKDF (reference sequence). The CDR3 spans 12 residues. The J segment lost 0 bases and the V segment lost 9 bases, leaving 1 base of the junction unmatched. CDR3 protein: CATGQSNYGYTF. The DNA for the CDR3 is TGTGCCACGGGACAGTCTAACTATGGCTACACCTTC. Supplemented by reference TRBV15 and TRBJ1-2, the full variable domain reads DAMVIQNPRYQVTQFGKPVTLSCSQTLNHNVMYWYQQKSSQAPKLLFHYYDKDFNNEADTPDNFQSRRPNTSFCFLDIRSPGLGDTAMYLCATGQSNYGYTFGSGTRLTVV.

The table lists this clone with a count of one. The V gene is TRBV7-2, the J gene TRBJ2-3; TRBD1 matches at 8 bases. Germline-derived CDR1 and CDR2 are SGHTA and FQGNSA. Trimming at V came to 5 bases and at J to 3 bases, leaving 4 bases not matched to a gene. CDR3 length equals 14 residues. This chain's CDR3 is CASSLQGATDTQYF. DNA of the CDR3: TGTGCCAGCAGCCTCCAGGGGGCGACAGATACGCAGTATTTT.